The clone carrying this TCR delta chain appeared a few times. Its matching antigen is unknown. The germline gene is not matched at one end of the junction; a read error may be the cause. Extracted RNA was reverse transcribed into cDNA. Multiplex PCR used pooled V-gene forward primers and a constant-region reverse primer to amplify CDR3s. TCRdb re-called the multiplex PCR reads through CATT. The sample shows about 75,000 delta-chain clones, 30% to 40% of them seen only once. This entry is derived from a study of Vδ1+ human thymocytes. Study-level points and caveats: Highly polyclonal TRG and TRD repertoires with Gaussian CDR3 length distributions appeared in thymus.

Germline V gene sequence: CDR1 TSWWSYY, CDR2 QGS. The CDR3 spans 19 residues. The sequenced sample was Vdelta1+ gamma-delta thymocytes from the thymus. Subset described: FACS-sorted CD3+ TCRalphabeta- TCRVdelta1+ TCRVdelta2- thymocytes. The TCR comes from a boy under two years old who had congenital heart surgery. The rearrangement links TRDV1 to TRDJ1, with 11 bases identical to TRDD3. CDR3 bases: TGCGCTCTTGGGGAACAGTGGCTGGGGGATACTCCCACGCTTGGTAAACTCATCTTT. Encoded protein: CALGEQWLGDTPTLGKLIF.